This T cell receptor (beta chain) comes out of a study of control samples from healthy donors and cancer patients. The protocol was immunoSEQ multiplex PCR, while the TCRdb copy is restricted to in-frame clones and leaves out a portion. The data contain fewer than 30,000 clones, around 87% of them seen just once; the ten biggest clones take up 1.6%. The CDR3 length is 14 residues. CDR1 ENHRY and CDR2 SYGVKD come from the germline V gene. V lost 2 bases to trimming and J lost 4 bases; unmatched junction nucleotides: 3. This clonotype originated in a middle-aged woman with lung cancer. The sequenced material came from PBMCs. The chain uses TRBV10-3 and TRBJ2-3; 7 bases align to TRBD2. The CDR3 DNA reads TGTGCCATCAGTGAGCGGACTAGAGCAGATACGCAGTATTTT. Translating gives CAISERTRADTQYF.